This entry concerns a single TCR beta chain. RNA, once extracted, was reverse transcribed into cDNA for use as the sequencing template. The method was immunoSEQ multiplex PCR; TCRdb's version includes in-frame clones alone and lacks a portion of them. Among more than 150,000 clones listed, around 55% were seen once. CDR3 length: 12 residues. Per the germline V gene, CDR1 is SGDLS and CDR2 is YYNGEE. V was shortened by 3 bases and J by 1 base, with 4 bases between the two germline ends. These data belong to a study of CD8+ T cells in alopecia areata. The TCR sequence derives from a human donor with alopecia areata. This specimen consisted of CD8+ T cells sorted from blood, obtained at week 0. The chain is built from TRBV9 and TRBJ1-1; D is undetermined. CDR3 DNA: TGTGCCAGCAGCGGGGGGAACACTGAAGCTTTCTTT. The encoded protein is CASSGGNTEAFF.